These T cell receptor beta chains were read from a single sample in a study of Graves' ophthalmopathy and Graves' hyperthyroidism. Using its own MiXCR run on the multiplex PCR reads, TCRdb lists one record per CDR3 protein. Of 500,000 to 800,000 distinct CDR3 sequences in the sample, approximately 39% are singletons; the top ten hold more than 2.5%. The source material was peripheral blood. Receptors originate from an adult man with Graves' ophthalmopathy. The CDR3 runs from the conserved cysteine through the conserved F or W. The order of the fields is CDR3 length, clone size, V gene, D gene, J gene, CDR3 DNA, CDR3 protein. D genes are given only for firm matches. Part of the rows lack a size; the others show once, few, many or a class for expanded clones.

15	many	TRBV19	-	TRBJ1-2	TGTGCCAGTAGTATAATTTCCCGGGACGGGTATGGCTACACCTTC	CASSIISRDGYGYTF
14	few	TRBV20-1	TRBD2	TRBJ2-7	TGCAGTGCTAGGGAGCGGGGGGGATCCTACGAGCAGTACTTC	CSARERGGSYEQYF
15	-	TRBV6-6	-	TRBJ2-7	TGTGCCAGCAGTTTGGGGGGCGCCCAGGCCTACGAGCAGTACTTC	CASSLGGAQAYEQYF
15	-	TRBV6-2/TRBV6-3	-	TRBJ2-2	TGTGCCAGCCGTTCCCAGGGGCTCATTACCGGGGAGCTGTTTTTT	CASRSQGLITGELFF
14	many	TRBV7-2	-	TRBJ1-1	TGTGCCAGCAGCTTAGTTAGCCAAGATACTGAAGCTTTCTTT	CASSLVSQDTEAFF
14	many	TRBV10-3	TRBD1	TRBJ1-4	TGTGCCACTAAGGACAGGGGGGGGGAAGAAAAACTGTTTTTT	CATKDRGGEEKLFF
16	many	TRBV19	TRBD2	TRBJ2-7	TGTGCCAGTAGTATATACCCCGGACTAGCGGGGGACGAGCAGTACTTC	CASSIYPGLAGDEQYF
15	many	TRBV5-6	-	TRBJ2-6	TGTGCCAGCAGCTTGAGGTGGGCTGGGGCCAACGTCCTGACTTTC	CASSLRWAGANVLTF
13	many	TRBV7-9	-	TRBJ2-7	TGTGCCAGCAGCTCGTCCAACTCCTACGAGCAGTACTTC	CASSSSNSYEQYF
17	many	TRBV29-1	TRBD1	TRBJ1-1	TGCAGCGTTGTGTATCCCGGGGACAGGGTTTTGAACACTGAAGCTTTCTTT	CSVVYPGDRVLNTEAFF
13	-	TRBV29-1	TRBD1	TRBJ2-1	TGCAGCGTGGGACAGGTGCGAAACAATGAGCAGTTCTTC	CSVGQVRNNEQFF
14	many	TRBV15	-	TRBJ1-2	TGTGCCACCAGCAGAGATCGGCATAGTAGGAGCTACACCTTC	CATSRDRHSRSYTF
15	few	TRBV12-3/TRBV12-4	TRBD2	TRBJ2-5	TGTGCCAGCGAAAACGGGGGGAACGCCGGGGCGACCCAGTACTTC	CASENGGNAGATQYF
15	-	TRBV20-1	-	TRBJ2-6	TGCAGTGCTAGCGACAGTTCCTCTGGGGCCAACGTCCTGACTTTC	CSASDSSSGANVLTF
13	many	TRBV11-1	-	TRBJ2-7	TGTGCCAGCAGCTCGACGGGCGGGGTTGAGCAGTACTTC	CASSSTGGVEQYF
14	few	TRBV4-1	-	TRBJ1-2	TGCGCCAGCAGCCAAGAGCCGGGCTCCTATGGCTACACCTTC	CASSQEPGSYGYTF
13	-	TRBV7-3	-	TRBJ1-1	TGTGCCAGCAGCTTATCCCGGGAGACTGAAGCTTTCTTT	CASSLSRETEAFF
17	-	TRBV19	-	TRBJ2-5	TGTGCCAGTAGTGCATATGTCCGGGACTCAGGTGAAGAGACCCAGTACTTC	CASSAYVRDSGEETQYF
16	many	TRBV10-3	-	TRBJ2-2	TGTGCCATCAGTGAGAGGGTAACCTCGGGCACCGGGGAGCTGTTTTTT	CAISERVTSGTGELFF
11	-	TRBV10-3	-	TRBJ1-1	TGTGCCATCAGTGAGAAGGGGGAGGCTTTCTTT	CAISEKGEAFF
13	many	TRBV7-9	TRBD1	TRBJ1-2	TGTGCCAGCACAGGGACAGGGGTTTATGGCTACACCTTC	CASTGTGVYGYTF
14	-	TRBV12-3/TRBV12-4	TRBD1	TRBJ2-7	TGTGCCAGCAGCACTGGACAGGGGGTAAGCGAGCAGTACTTC	CASSTGQGVSEQYF
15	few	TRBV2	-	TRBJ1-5	TGTACCAGCAGGAAAGGGCACCCTAGCAATCAGCCCCAGCATTTT	CTSRKGHPSNQPQHF
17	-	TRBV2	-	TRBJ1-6	TGTGCCAGCAGCCAAGAGGGTGTAGGACAGTATAATTCACCCCTCCACTTT	CASSQEGVGQYNSPLHF
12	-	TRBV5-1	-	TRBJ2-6	TGCGCCAGCAGCTTGGGGGACTACGTCCTGACTTTC	CASSLGDYVLTF
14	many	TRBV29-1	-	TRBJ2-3	TGCAGCGTTTCCGGCGGGGCACCAACAGATACGCAGTATTTT	CSVSGGAPTDTQYF
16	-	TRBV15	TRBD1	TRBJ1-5	TGTGCCACCAGCAGAGAAGGACAGGGGGGGTATCAGCCCCAGCATTTT	CATSREGQGGYQPQHF
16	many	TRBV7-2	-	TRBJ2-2	TGTGCCAGCAGCTTAGGCGCAGGGCGTTCTGGGGGGGAGCTGTTTTTT	CASSLGAGRSGGELFF
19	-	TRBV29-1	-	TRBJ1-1	TGCAGCGTTGAGGCCACGATAGGGTCAGGCCGAAGCATGAACACTGAAGCTTTCTTT	CSVEATIGSGRSMNTEAFF
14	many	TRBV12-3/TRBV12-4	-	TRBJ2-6	TGTGCCACTACCGTTGGCTCTGGGGCCAACGTCCTGACTTTC	CATTVGSGANVLTF
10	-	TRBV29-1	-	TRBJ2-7	TGCAACGGGAGTGGCGTCGAGCAGTACTTC	CNGSGVEQYF
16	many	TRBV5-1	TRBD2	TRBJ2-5	TGCGCCAGCAGCTTGGGGCCAGCGGGAGGTATAGAGACCCAGTACTTC	CASSLGPAGGIETQYF
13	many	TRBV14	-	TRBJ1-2	TGTGCCAGCAGCCCGGGCTATGGGTATGGCTACACCTTC	CASSPGYGYGYTF
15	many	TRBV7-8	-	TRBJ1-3	TGTGCCAGCAGCCAACGGACAGTCCCTGGAAACACCATATATTTT	CASSQRTVPGNTIYF
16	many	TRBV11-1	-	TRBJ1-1	TGTGCCAGCAGCCCCTCTGGGATAGACGGTAACACTGAAGCTTTCTTT	CASSPSGIDGNTEAFF
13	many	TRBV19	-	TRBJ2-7	TGTGCCAGTAGTCCCGGCGGGACCTACGAGCAGTACTTC	CASSPGGTYEQYF
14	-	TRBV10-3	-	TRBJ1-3	TGTGCCATCAGTGGGGTCGGCTATGGCTACACCATATATTTT	CAISGVGYGYTIYF
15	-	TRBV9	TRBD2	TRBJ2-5	TGTGCCAGCAGCCAAGGTACGGACGGGGGGGAGACCCAGTACTTC	CASSQGTDGGETQYF
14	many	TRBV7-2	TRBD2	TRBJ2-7	TGTGCCAGCAGCTTACCCGGACTAGCCGCCGAGCAGTACTTC	CASSLPGLAAEQYF
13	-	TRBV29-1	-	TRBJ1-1	TGCAGCTTGGACGGCACCGGGGACACTGAAGCTTTCTTT	CSLDGTGDTEAFF
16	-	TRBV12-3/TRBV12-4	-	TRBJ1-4	TGTGCCAGCAGCCGGGGACAAGGTGGGGAGCATGAAAAACTGTTTTTT	CASSRGQGGEHEKLFF